The 20 T cell receptor beta chains reported below all come from one sample, sequenced in a study of tumour-infiltrating T cells in Burkitt lymphoma. Assay used: immunoSEQ multiplex PCR; TCRdb lists only in-frame clones, some missing. The table shows 3,500 to 4,500 clones, with roughly 80% occurring only once. The material sequenced was tumor tissue. Receptors originate from a human donor with diffuse large B-cell lymphoma. Some clones in this sample may be carry-over from other donors' samples.

The chain links TRBV28 to TRBJ2-4; D is perhaps TRBD1 or TRBD2 (7 bases each). Per the germline V gene, CDR1 is MDHEN and CDR2 is SYDVKM. The V and J ends lost 10 bases and 9 bases respectively, with 19 bases between them. The CDR3 has 13 amino acids. This chain's CDR3 is CATGREGAPIQYF. CDR3 DNA: TGTGCCACGGGGAGGGAGGGGGCGCCCATTCAGTACTTC.

This chain links TRBV9 with TRBJ2-4; either TRBD1 or TRBD2 may supply D (6 bases each). The CDR3 is made up of 16 amino acids. Germline V gives CDR1 SGDLS, CDR2 YYNGEE. Deletions cut 4 bases from V and 8 bases from J, with 22 bases between. DNA of the CDR3: TGTGCCAGCAGCTTTACGGGACACCTTAGGGAGGACATTCAGTACTTC. Translation: CASSFTGHLREDIQYF.

The table lists this clone with a count of one. The chain couples TRBV10-3 to TRBJ2-5; D possibly corresponds to TRBD2 (6 bases). The germline V gene has CDR1 ENHRY and CDR2 SYGVKD. Trimming shortened V by 8 bases and J by 2 bases, and 12 bases separated the two germline ends. This CDR3 is built from 13 residues. The CDR3 nucleotides are TGTGCCATCGGTGGTAGCGGACAAGAGACCCAGTACTTC. Its protein is CAIGGSGQETQYF.

The chain joins TRBV27 to TRBJ2-7; D is perhaps TRBD1 (6 bases). CDR3 size: 16 residues. The germline V gene has CDR1 MNHEY and CDR2 SMNVEV (reference sequence). V shed 4 bases and J shed 0 bases, with 16 bases lying between them. In DNA form, the CDR3 reads TGTGCCAGCAGTTCACGCCGGGACACCTTCTCCTACGAGCAGTACTTC. It is translated as CASSSRRDTFSYEQYF.

V usage is TRBV19 and J usage is TRBJ1-2; TRBD1 matches at 7 bases. Germline CDR1 reads LNHDA; CDR2 reads SQIVND (reference sequence). The CDR3 contains 13 residues. With V trimmed by 6 bases and J by 5 bases, 6 bases remained unmatched. The chain's CDR3 is CASRSTGNYGYTF. DNA for the CDR3: TGTGCCAGTAGGTCGACAGGGAATTATGGCTACACCTTC.

The genes are TRBV19 and TRBJ2-1; no clear D. The V end lost 8 bases, the J end lost 2 bases, and 16 bases lay between the germline ends. Germline V gene sequence: CDR1 LNHDA, CDR2 SQIVND (reference sequence). The CDR3 loop spans 15 amino acids. The chain's CDR3 is CASSLASVPYNEQFF. In DNA form, the CDR3 reads TGTGCCAGTTCACTTGCGTCAGTCCCCTACAATGAGCAGTTCTTC.

This clone has just a few counts. V is TRBV19 and J is TRBJ1-5, with D perhaps matching TRBD1 (6 bases). Per the germline V gene, CDR1 is LNHDA and CDR2 is SQIVND (reference sequence). V gave up 7 bases and J gave up 2 bases, with 9 bases separating them. This CDR3 comprises 13 residues. CDR3 bases: TGTGCCAGTACAGGGGTTGGCAATCAGCCCCAGCATTTT. It yields the protein CASTGVGNQPQHF.

This clone came up a few times. The chain links TRBV21-1 to TRBJ2-3; the table's D call, TRBD1, has no DNA check behind it. TRBV21-1 is listed as a pseudogene. This CDR3 has 16 amino acids. DNA of the CDR3: TGTGCCAGCAGTACAAATGGGACAGGGGGCGCAGATACGCAGTATTTT. It yields the protein CASSTNGTGGADTQYF.

The V gene is TRBV5-1, the J gene TRBJ2-7, with D possibly being TRBD2 (7 bases). CDR3 length: 14 residues. V lost 2 bases to trimming and J lost 2 bases, with 11 bases between them. The germline gives CDR1 SGHRS, CDR2 YFSETQ. The DNA for the CDR3 is TGCGCCAGCAGCTTAGGCGGGGGCCCCTACGAGCAGTACTTC. Amino acids: CASSLGGGPYEQYF.

The rearrangement joins TRBV18 to TRBJ1-6; D call uncertain. The CDR3 totals 16 residues. Trimming took 6 bases from V and 0 from J, leaving 12 bases between them. From germline, CDR1 is KGHSH and CDR2 LQKENI. The CDR3 DNA is TGTGCCAGCTCTTCAGGACTGAACTCCTATAATTCACCCCTCCACTTT. This encodes CASSSGLNSYNSPLHF.

This chain uses TRBV10-2 with TRBJ1-1, with no clear D. Trimming stripped 0 bases from V and 11 bases from J, with 10 bases between. CDR3 size: 12 residues. The V gene's germline CDR1 is WSHSY and CDR2 SAAADI. The DNA of the CDR3 is TGCGCCAGCAGTGAGTCGTATGATCTGGCTTTCTTT. It translates to CASSESYDLAFF.

This rearrangement joins TRBV5-1 to TRBJ1-1; maybe TRBD1 (5 bases). Germline V gives CDR1 SGHRS, CDR2 YFSETQ. V lost 6 bases to trimming and J lost 1 base, with 7 bases between them. The CDR3 spans 12 residues. CDR3 amino acids: CASTGQNTEAFF. CDR3 nucleotide sequence: TGCGCCAGCACCGGACAGAACACTGAAGCTTTCTTT.

This rearrangement joins TRBV6-6 to TRBJ1-1, with no clear D. The V and J ends lost 7 bases and 6 bases respectively, with 9 bases between them. There are 11 residues in the CDR3. CDR1 is MNHNY and CDR2 is SVGAGI in the germline V gene (reference sequence). This chain's CDR3 is CASNIGPEAFF. For the CDR3, the DNA is TGTGCCAGCAATATAGGGCCTGAAGCTTTCTTT.

Of note for this clone: Germline and junction disagree at one end, which may indicate a read error. Other DNA sequences in this specimen translate into the identical CDR3. CDR3 amino acids: CASSSTYEQYF. In nucleotides, the CDR3 is TGTGCCAGCAGTTCCACCTACGAACAGTACTTC. The gene calls are TRBV27 and TRBJ2-7, with D unresolved. Germline V gene lookup returns CDR1 MNHEY and CDR2 SMNVEV (reference sequence). The CDR3 is 11 amino acids.

The J gene is TRBJ1-1, the V gene TRBV6-5, with 8 bases that match TRBD1. The ends lost 2 bases at V and 4 bases at J; junction bases unmatched: 9. Germline-derived CDR1 and CDR2 are MNHEY and SVGAGI. This CDR3 has 16 residues. The CDR3 protein is CASSYGYGTGGTEAFF. The CDR3 DNA reads as TGTGCCAGCAGTTACGGGTACGGGACAGGAGGCACTGAAGCTTTCTTT.

The chain couples TRBV7-8 to TRBJ2-3; TRBD2 matches at 11 bases. The germline CDR1 and CDR2 sequences are SGHVS and FQNEAQ. This CDR3 is 19 amino acids long. V gave up 7 bases and J gave up 3 bases; unmatched junction bases: 18. CDR3 in DNA: TGTGCCAGCAAACCCGGGACTAGCGGTTCTTACTTTTATACAGATACGCAGTATTTT. This codes for CASKPGTSGSYFYTDTQYF.

The rearrangement joins TRBV18 to TRBJ1-1, with D maybe TRBD1 (6 bases). The V and J ends lost 4 bases and 1 base respectively, with 19 bases between them. The CDR3 is 17 amino acids. CDR1 and CDR2 (germline): KGHSH, LQKENI. CDR3 coding DNA: TGTGCCAGCTCACTCACCCCCATGGGGGGGCCGAACACTGAAGCTTTCTTT. This gives the protein CASSLTPMGGPNTEAFF.

The gene calls are TRBV7-3 and TRBJ1-2; the D gene is possibly TRBD1 (5 bases). CDR1 is SGHTA and CDR2 is FQGTGA in the germline V gene. This CDR3 contains 13 residues. Trimming removed 2 bases at V and 8 bases at J, with 12 bases between. This CDR3 reads CASSLGGGSGYTF. Here the CDR3 DNA reads TGTGCCAGCAGCTTAGGCGGGGGTAGCGGCTACACCTTC. Looking up the rest from reference TRBV7-3 and TRBJ1-2 gives the full variable domain: GAGVSQTPSNKVTEKGKYVELRCDPISGHTALYWYRQSLGQGPEFLIYFQGTGAADDSGLPNDRFFAVRPEGSVSTLKIQRTERGDSAVYLCASSLGGGSGYTFGSGTRLTVV.

The V gene is TRBV2, the J gene TRBJ2-1; 7 bases map to TRBD2. Germline lookup yields CDR1 SNHLY and CDR2 FYNNEI. V lost 2 bases to trimming and J lost 6 bases; unmatched junction nucleotides: 7. The CDR3 has 15 amino acids. The CDR3 region has the DNA TGTGCCAGCAGTGAATTGGCGGGAGTTGGCAATGAGCAGTTCTTC. Encoded protein: CASSELAGVGNEQFF.

The chain employs TRBV29-1 and TRBJ1-1, with D possibly TRBD1 on 5 matching bases. CDR1 SQVTM and CDR2 ANQGSEA come from the germline V gene. Between the trimmed V and J ends, which lost 6 bases and 6 bases, there was a span of 20 bases. This CDR3 contains 14 residues. The CDR3 DNA reads as TGCAGCGTGGGGTTAGCCGACCAGGGCCCTGAAGCTTTCTTT. This sequence encodes CSVGLADQGPEAFF.